This passage covers 24 T cell receptor beta chains from one sample sequenced in a study of OX40 agonist ivuxolimab in advanced cancers. Generated by immunoSEQ multiplex PCR, the TCRdb table keeps only in-frame clones and is missing some. Of approximately 40,000 clones in the sample, approximately 86% were seen once. Source: CD4+ or CD8+ T cells sorted from blood, taken in a trial of the OX40 agonist ivuxolimab. The receptors originated from an adult with an advanced solid tumor such as melanoma, head and neck, liver or kidney cancer.

This chain links TRBV11-2 with TRBJ2-5, with TRBD1 matching over 7 bases. V dropped 1 base and J dropped 4; count of bases not matched to a gene: 3. Germline V gene data show CDR1 as SGHAT and CDR2 as FQNNGV. This CDR3 region has 14 residues. CDR3 in amino acids: CASSLGPGGETQYF. CDR3 coding DNA: TGTGCCAGCAGCTTAGGTCCAGGGGGAGAGACCCAGTACTTC.

The chain has TRBV30 and TRBJ1-3; D uncertain. Trimming stripped 4 bases from V and 4 bases from J, with 11 bases between. The CDR3 has 13 amino acids. Germline loops: CDR1 GTSNPN, CDR2 SVGIG (reference sequence). The CDR3 sequence: CAWKFASGNTIYF. The DNA of the CDR3 is TGTGCCTGGAAATTTGCTTCCGGAAACACCATATATTTT.

V and J are TRBV29-1 and TRBJ2-5, with TRBD2 matching over 8 bases. Germline CDR1 is SQVTM and CDR2 is ANQGSEA. This CDR3 comprises 15 residues. Trimming cost V 4 bases and J 5 bases; bases outside gene matches: 12. CDR3 amino acids: CSVVLGGGNWETQYF. For the CDR3, the DNA is TGCAGCGTTGTTCTCGGGGGGGGCAATTGGGAGACCCAGTACTTC.

The V and J genes are TRBV19 and TRBJ1-1, with D perhaps TRBD1 (5 bases). Trimming stripped 7 bases from V and 3 bases from J, with 9 bases between. Germline lookup yields CDR1 LNHDA and CDR2 SQIVND (reference sequence). This CDR3 spans 12 amino acids. CDR3 region: CASKSGYTEAFF. CDR3 in DNA: TGTGCCAGTAAGTCAGGGTACACTGAAGCTTTCTTT.

The chain has TRBV11-2 and TRBJ2-5; D tentatively fits TRBD1 or TRBD2 (5 bases each). The CDR3 has 14 residues. Germline values: CDR1 SGHAT, CDR2 FQNNGV. Trimming left V 5 bases short and J 4 bases short, with 14 bases between. CDR3 amino acids: CASSQHGAGETQYF. The CDR3 DNA sequence: TGTGCCAGCAGCCAACACGGGGCGGGAGAGACCCAGTACTTC.

The chain couples TRBV7-2 to TRBJ2-7, with 9 positions matching TRBD2. The junction had 6 bases not matched to a gene; V was cut back by 3 bases and J by 0 bases. The CDR3 covers 16 residues. Germline V gene lookup returns CDR1 SGHTA and CDR2 FQGNSA. The CDR3 loop reads CASSFGPTSGSYEQYF. In DNA form, the CDR3 reads TGTGCCAGCAGCTTTGGACCGACTAGCGGCTCCTACGAGCAGTACTTC. The complete variable domain, with remaining parts taken from reference TRBV7-2 and TRBJ2-7, reads GAGVSQSPSNKVTEKGKDVELRCDPISGHTALYWYRQSLGQGLEFLIYFQGNSAPDKSGLPSDRFSAERTGGSVSTLTIQRTQQEDSAVYLCASSFGPTSGSYEQYFGPGTRLTVT.

The J gene is TRBJ2-7, the V gene TRBV6-5; the D gene could be TRBD1 or TRBD2 (7 bases each). Deletions cut 7 bases from V and 6 bases from J, with 16 bases between. CDR3 length: 13 residues. The germline gives CDR1 MNHEY, CDR2 SVGAGI. CDR3 sequence (DNA): TGTGCCAGCATTCCACCAGGGGGGGGCGAGCAGTACTTC. This sequence encodes CASIPPGGGEQYF.

The V call is TRBV5-1, the J call TRBJ1-6; D gene unclear. The CDR3 has 14 amino acids. Deletions cut 3 bases from V and 7 bases from J, with 11 bases between. Germline lookup yields CDR1 SGHRS and CDR2 YFSETQ. The CDR3 bases are TGCGCCAGCAGCTCGGCCACCTCGAATTCACCCCTCCACTTT. Translated: CASSSATSNSPLHF. The variable domain in full, with the rest retrieved from reference TRBV5-1 and TRBJ1-6, is KAGVTQTPRYLIKTRGQQVTLSCSPISGHRSVSWYQQTPGQGLQFLFEYFSETQRNKGNFPGRFSGRQFSNSRSEMNVSTLELGDSALYLCASSSATSNSPLHFGNGTRLTVT.

The CDR3 coding sequence is TGTGCTAGTGGTTTGTTGCGCCCAGATACGCAGTATTTT. Its translation is CASGLLRPDTQYF. The chain recombines TRBV12-5 with TRBJ2-3; no clear D. This CDR3 region has 13 residues. Per germline, CDR1 LGHNT and CDR2 FRNRAP. V was pared by 2 bases and J by 4 bases, with 7 bases between.

In DNA form, the CDR3 reads TGTGCCAGCAGCTTAGCGTCCCGACTAGCGGGAGCCCGTTCTACGCAGTATTTT. Translated: CASSLASRLAGARSTQYF. The genes are TRBV7-8 and TRBJ2-3, with 12 nucleotides matching TRBD2. The V segment lost 0 bases and the J segment 8 bases; nucleotides outside the gene matches: 12. The CDR3 loop spans 18 amino acids. CDR1 and CDR2 (germline): SGHVS, FQNEAQ.

This clone was seen a few times. The V gene is TRBV9, the J gene TRBJ2-1, with 10 nucleotides matching TRBD2. The V and J ends lost 2 bases and 7 bases, in that order; junction bases with no gene match: 6. The V gene's germline CDR1 is SGDLS and CDR2 YYNGEE. The CDR3 has 15 residues. In nucleotides, the CDR3 is TGTGCCAGCAGCGTGACGCTAGCGGGAGTAAATGAGCAGTTCTTC. Amino acids: CASSVTLAGVNEQFF.

The CDR3 spells CASSYWAGNEQFF. The CDR3 bases are TGTGCCAGCAGCTATTGGGCGGGGAATGAGCAGTTCTTC. V is TRBV11-3 and J is TRBJ2-1, with D tentatively TRBD2 (6 bases). V lost 4 bases and J 7 bases, leaving 11 bases between the germline ends. Germline-derived CDR1 and CDR2 are SGHNT and YENEEA. The CDR3 loop spans 13 amino acids.

This clone was detected only a few times. The rearrangement links TRBV10-3 to TRBJ1-1; TRBD1 matches at 7 bases. The CDR3 length is 15 residues. Germline assignment: CDR1 ENHRY and CDR2 SYGVKD. V lost 3 bases and J lost 3; bases outside the gene matches: 7. CDR3 protein: CAISDHRGGDTEAFF. Here the CDR3 DNA reads TGTGCCATCAGTGACCACAGGGGAGGGGACACTGAAGCTTTCTTT.

Notes on this clone: One end of the junction is discordant with germline, which a read error may explain. The V and J genes are TRBV5-4 and TRBJ1-1; possible D gene TRBD1, 5 bases. CDR1 is SGHNT, CDR2 YYREEE, per germline (reference sequence). This CDR3 has 14 residues. The CDR3 protein is CASSRKTENTEAFF. CDR3 DNA: TGCGCCAGCAGCCGAAAGACAGAGAACACTGAAGCTTTCTTT.

This chain connects TRBV2 to TRBJ2-3; D might be TRBD2 (5 bases). This CDR3 is 14 amino acids long. V lost 7 bases to trimming and J lost 8 bases, with 19 bases between them. From germline, CDR1 is SNHLY and CDR2 FYNNEI. The CDR3 spells CASIDRAGGGTQYF. CDR3 coding DNA: TGTGCCAGCATCGACCGGGCGGGTGGTGGTACGCAGTATTTT.

The genes are TRBV5-1 and TRBJ1-5, with D perhaps matching TRBD1 (6 bases). This CDR3 is built from 15 residues. Germline loops: CDR1 SGHRS, CDR2 YFSETQ. Trimming left V 3 bases short and J 5 bases short, with 15 bases between. This CDR3 is CASSYDSGVDQPQHF. The CDR3 region has the DNA TGCGCCAGCAGCTATGATTCAGGGGTGGATCAGCCCCAGCATTTT.

This chain joins TRBV7-9 and TRBJ1-1, with 12 positions matching TRBD1. CDR1 and CDR2 (germline): SEHNR, FQNEAQ (reference sequence). The CDR3 length is 19 residues. V lost 5 bases and J lost 10; bases outside the gene matches: 23. This chain's CDR3 is CASSASPGTGGDGNLGAFF. Here the CDR3 DNA reads TGTGCCAGCAGCGCCTCCCCCGGGACAGGGGGCGATGGGAACCTGGGAGCTTTCTTT.

This clone was recorded a few times. The chain has TRBV7-8 and TRBJ2-5, with a possible D match to TRBD2 (5 bases). V gave up 1 base and J gave up 5 bases, with 14 bases separating them. The CDR3 contains 15 residues. Germline-derived CDR1 and CDR2 are SGHVS and FQNEAQ. CDR3: CASSLEPSWIETQYF. The CDR3 bases are TGTGCCAGCAGCTTAGAGCCTAGCTGGATCGAGACCCAGTACTTC.

In this sample, this clone turned up once. The CDR3 loop reads CASTRRVSTDTQYF. The CDR3 DNA is TGTGCCAGTACGCGGCGGGTATCAACAGATACGCAGTATTTT. V is TRBV19 and J is TRBJ2-3; maybe TRBD2 (5 bases). Germline V gives CDR1 LNHDA, CDR2 SQIVND (reference sequence). The ends were cut back, 7 bases at V and 3 bases at J, with 14 bases in the middle. The CDR3 is 14 residues long.

The rearrangement uses TRBV18 and TRBJ2-3; D remains unclear. Germline V gene data show CDR1 as KGHSH and CDR2 as LQKENI. The V end was cut by 1 base, the J end by 2 bases, with 7 bases between. This CDR3 is built from 14 residues. For the CDR3, the DNA is TGTGCCAGCTCACCACGACGGTCCACAGATACGCAGTATTTT. It yields the protein CASSPRRSTDTQYF.

The sample holds one count of this clone. In DNA form, the CDR3 reads TGCGCCAGCAGCTTGACAGTATCCTACGAGCAGTACTTC. Protein sequence: CASSLTVSYEQYF. The rearrangement joins TRBV5-1 to TRBJ2-7; no clear D. CDR1 SGHRS and CDR2 YFSETQ come from the germline V gene. This CDR3 has 13 amino acids. Trimming stripped 1 base from V and 1 base from J, with 6 bases between. Drawing the rest from reference TRBV5-1 and TRBJ2-7, the complete variable domain is KAGVTQTPRYLIKTRGQQVTLSCSPISGHRSVSWYQQTPGQGLQFLFEYFSETQRNKGNFPGRFSGRQFSNSRSEMNVSTLELGDSALYLCASSLTVSYEQYFGPGTRLTVT.

This rearrangement joins TRBV6-5 to TRBJ1-6; D uncertain. The CDR3 loop spans 12 amino acids. CDR1 is MNHEY and CDR2 is SVGAGI in the germline V gene. V lost 6 bases and J lost 13, with 13 bases in between. The CDR3: CASRLQGRPLHF. CDR3 sequence (DNA): TGTGCCAGCAGGCTACAAGGCCGGCCCCTCCACTTT.

The chain employs TRBV19 and TRBJ1-2; D not resolved. In germline, CDR1 is LNHDA, CDR2 SQIVND (reference sequence). This CDR3 has 13 residues. Trimming removed 5 bases at V and 4 bases at J, with 11 bases between. In nucleotides, the CDR3 is TGTGCCAGTAGTGTTAGTATGGGCTATGGCTACACCTTC. As protein: CASSVSMGYGYTF.

The chain links TRBV29-1 to TRBJ1-1; the D gene is possibly TRBD1 (5 bases). The V end lost 7 bases, the J end lost 0 bases, and 18 bases lay between the germline ends. Germline CDR1 is SQVTM and CDR2 is ANQGSEA. This CDR3 region has 15 residues. DNA of the CDR3: TGCAGCGCATCCCCAGGGTGGGCGATGAACACTGAAGCTTTCTTT. Amino acids: CSASPGWAMNTEAFF. The whole variable domain, remainder taken from reference TRBV29-1 and TRBJ1-1, is SAVISQKPSRDICQRGTSLTIQCQVDSQVTMMFWYRQQPGQSLTLIATANQGSEATYESGFVIDKFPISRPNLTFSTLTVSNMSPEDSSIYLCSASPGWAMNTEAFFGQGTRLTVV.